These T cell receptor beta chains were read from a single sample in a study of blood T cell repertoires in COVID-19. Clones were sequenced by immunoSEQ multiplex PCR, and TCRdb holds only the in-frame ones, with some missing. The profile covers approximately 90,000 clones, with around 90% appearing a single time and about 5% taken by the ten largest. Source material: peripheral blood. The receptor set was obtained from a man aged 55-75 years with COVID-19, enrolled during active disease. Each CDR3 is given with its conserved first and last residue. A D gene is named only where the DNA matches it firmly. Rows may omit the clone size; those that give it use once, few, many or a size class.

clone_size,j_call,v_call,d_call,cdr3_nt,cdr3_aa
few,TRBJ1-4,TRBV7-6,NA,TGTGCCAGCAGCTCGCGGGAGGAAAAACTGTTTTTT,CASSSREEKLFF
NA,TRBJ2-2,TRBV6-2/TRBV6-3,TRBD2,TGTGCCAGCAGTTACTCCTGGACTAGCGAAAACACCGGGGAGCTGTTTTTT,CASSYSWTSENTGELFF
NA,TRBJ1-1,TRBV5-1,TRBD1,TGCGCCAGCATGAAAAACGTGGGACAGGGGGATACTGAAGCTTTCTTT,CASMKNVGQGDTEAFF
NA,TRBJ1-5,TRBV6-4,NA,TGTGCCAGCAGTGACGGGGGGATGCAGCCCCAGCATTTT,CASSDGGMQPQHF
NA,TRBJ1-4,TRBV2,NA,TGTGCCAGCATGGACAGAAACGAAAAACTGTTTTTT,CASMDRNEKLFF
NA,TRBJ1-5,TRBV2,NA,TGTGCCAGCAGCCGCGACAATCAGCCCCAGCATTTT,CASSRDNQPQHF
NA,TRBJ1-1,TRBV5-1,TRBD1,TGCGCCAGCAGCTTGGAGGGGGCGACCATATTT,CASSLEGATIF
NA,TRBJ2-5,TRBV29-1,TRBD2,TGCAGCGGGCTAGCGGGAGAATGGGGAGAGACCCAGTACTTC,CSGLAGEWGETQYF
NA,TRBJ1-1,TRBV18,NA,TGTGCCAGCTCCCCCGACAGCCTGGTGACTGAAGCTTTCTTT,CASSPDSLVTEAFF
NA,TRBJ2-1,TRBV6-1,NA,TGTGCCAGCAGTGACTTTGGGGGCCCGACCCTGTATGAGCAGTTCTTC,CASSDFGGPTLYEQFF
NA,TRBJ2-3,TRBV19,NA,TGTGCCAGTAGTATAGGAGCGGGCGGAGCCGATACGCAGTATTTT,CASSIGAGGADTQYF
NA,TRBJ1-2,TRBV7-9,NA,TGTGCCAGCAGCTTAGCGATAGGGGGAACCTATGGCTACACCTTC,CASSLAIGGTYGYTF
once,TRBJ2-7,TRBV5-5,TRBD2,TGTGCCAGCAGCTTAACTAGCGGGAGATACGAGCAGTACTTC,CASSLTSGRYEQYF
NA,TRBJ2-7,TRBV5-4,NA,TGTGCCAGCAGCTCAGGTGGCTCCGGCCCCGAGCAGTACTTC,CASSSGGSGPEQYF
NA,TRBJ2-7,TRBV19,NA,TGTGCCAGTAGTCCCGAGGGAGGTCCCTCCTACGAGCAGTACTTC,CASSPEGGPSYEQYF
NA,TRBJ2-1,TRBV5-1,NA,TGCGCCAGCAGCCCAGACTACCACAATGAGCAGTTCTTC,CASSPDYHNEQFF
once,TRBJ2-3,TRBV5-1,NA,TGCGCCAGCAGCTTTGAGGCCAAATCCACAGATACGCAGTATTTT,CASSFEAKSTDTQYF
NA,TRBJ2-2,TRBV24-1,NA,TGTGCCACCAGTGATAGGGCAGGGGTAACCGGGGAGCTGTTTTTT,CATSDRAGVTGELFF
few,TRBJ1-2,TRBV19,TRBD1,TGTGCCAGTAGCATCCGGACAGGGAACTATGGCTACACCTTC,CASSIRTGNYGYTF
NA,TRBJ2-1,TRBV11-2,NA,TGTGCCAGCAGCCCGGACTCTCATGATAACGATGAGCAGTTCTTC,CASSPDSHDNDEQFF
once,TRBJ1-1,TRBV5-1,NA,TGCGCCAGCAGACCGACAGGCGGCCTGAACACTGAAGCTTTCTTT,CASRPTGGLNTEAFF
NA,TRBJ1-6,TRBV5-1,NA,TGCGCCAGCAGCTTGACAGCCACAATGGGTTCACCCCTCCACTTT,CASSLTATMGSPLHF
NA,TRBJ1-3,TRBV18,NA,TGTGCCAGCCGGACTGGTGCTGGAAACACCATATATTTT,CASRTGAGNTIYF
NA,TRBJ2-7,TRBV4-1,TRBD1,TGCGCCAGCAGCCACCCCGAAGCGGACAGGGGATACTACGAGCAGTACTTC,CASSHPEADRGYYEQYF
NA,TRBJ2-5,TRBV7-2,TRBD2,TGTGCCAGCAGCTTATCGTGGACTAGCGGAGGGGAGACCCAGTACTTC,CASSLSWTSGGETQYF
NA,TRBJ2-1,TRBV4-1,NA,TGCGCCAGCAGCCAAGATTGGGGCCCCCTGGGACAGTTCTTC,CASSQDWGPLGQFF
once,TRBJ2-1,TRBV3-1/TRBV3-2,TRBD2,TGTGCCAGCAGCCAGCGGGAGGGCCCTAATGAGCAGTTCTTC,CASSQREGPNEQFF
once,TRBJ1-1,TRBV6-5,NA,TGTGCCAGCAGCCCCCAGGCAGGGATAAACACTGAAGCTTTCTTT,CASSPQAGINTEAFF
NA,TRBJ2-3,TRBV7-2,NA,TGTGCCAGCAGCTTAGTGGGAGAGGAGGATACGCAGTATTTT,CASSLVGEEDTQYF
NA,TRBJ1-5,TRBV19,TRBD1,TGTGCCAGTACCCATCAAGGGGAAGGGGGCACGGGCAATCAGCCCCAGCATTTT,CASTHQGEGGTGNQPQHF
NA,TRBJ2-2,TRBV5-1,NA,TGCGCCAGCAGCTTAGGACAGACCGGGGAGCTGTTTTTT,CASSLGQTGELFF
NA,TRBJ2-1,TRBV7-7,TRBD1,TGTGCTAGCAGTCCTGGGACAGGGTACAATGAGCAGTTCTTC,CASSPGTGYNEQFF
NA,TRBJ2-7,TRBV19,TRBD1,TGTGCCAGTAGTATCCGGAGCGGACAGGGGACGAGCTCCTACGAGCAGTACTTC,CASSIRSGQGTSSYEQYF
NA,TRBJ1-4,TRBV19,NA,TGTGCCAGTAGTACCTCAGGGTCCAATGAAAAACTGTTTTTT,CASSTSGSNEKLFF
NA,TRBJ2-2,TRBV18,TRBD2,TGTGCCAGCTCCAAGACCATAGCGGGAGGGGAAACCGGGGAGCTGTTTTTT,CASSKTIAGGETGELFF
NA,TRBJ2-1,TRBV5-4,TRBD2,TGTGCCAGCAGCTTGGAGGTGACTAGCATACATGAGCAGTTCTTC,CASSLEVTSIHEQFF
NA,TRBJ2-7,TRBV3-1/TRBV3-2,TRBD1,TGTGCCAGCGCAACGGGACAGGCCGGCTACGAGCAGTACTTC,CASATGQAGYEQYF
NA,TRBJ1-1,TRBV25-1,NA,TGTGCCCGGGAAGAGAGGGCTTTCTTT,CAREERAFF
NA,TRBJ1-4,TRBV7-9,TRBD1,TGTGCCAGCAGCCCGGGACAGGGAGGAGAAAAACTGTTTTTT,CASSPGQGGEKLFF
NA,TRBJ2-3,TRBV24-1,TRBD1,TGTGCCACCAGTGATTTAGGGGGACAGGGCACAGATACGCAGTATTTT,CATSDLGGQGTDTQYF
NA,TRBJ1-6,TRBV6-1,TRBD1,TGTGCCAGCAGGGGACAGATTAATTCACCCCTCCACTTT,CASRGQINSPLHF
NA,TRBJ1-4,TRBV9,TRBD1,TGTGCCAGCAGCCCGACAGCGGGACAGGGGCCCTCCGGTGAAAAACTGTTTTTT,CASSPTAGQGPSGEKLFF
NA,TRBJ2-1,TRBV19,TRBD2,TGTGCCAGTAGTATCTTAGGACTAGCGGGACACAATGAGCAGTTCTTC,CASSILGLAGHNEQFF
once,TRBJ2-7,TRBV12-3/TRBV12-4,TRBD2,TGTGCCAGCAGTTCGGGGGGCGAGCAGTACTTC,CASSSGGEQYF
NA,TRBJ1-2,TRBV6-6,NA,TGTGCCAGCAGTCTACAGGGCTCGGCTTTGGATGGCTACACCTTC,CASSLQGSALDGYTF
NA,TRBJ1-6,TRBV6-6,NA,TGTGCCAGCAGTTACTGGGGCGGACTAAATTCACCCCTCCACTTT,CASSYWGGLNSPLHF
NA,TRBJ2-7,TRBV4-2,TRBD2,TGTGCCAGCAGCCAGGGGACTAGCGTGTACGAGCAGTACTTC,CASSQGTSVYEQYF
NA,TRBJ2-7,TRBV19,NA,TGTGCCAGTAGTATACAGGGTACCTACGAGCAGTACTTC,CASSIQGTYEQYF
NA,TRBJ2-2,TRBV7-3,TRBD1,TGTGCCAGCAGCTTATCGAGGGGGCGTTTCCAGGCCGGGGAGCTGTTTTTT,CASSLSRGRFQAGELFF
NA,TRBJ2-2,TRBV5-4,NA,TGTGCCAGCAGCGACAGGCAGAACACCGGGGAGCTGTTTTTT,CASSDRQNTGELFF
once,TRBJ1-5,TRBV7-2,NA,TGTGCCAGCAGCTCGGGACACTCCCAGCCCCAGCATTTT,CASSSGHSQPQHF
NA,TRBJ1-3,TRBV29-1,TRBD1,TGCAGCGTTGATGGGACAGGTCAGGGAAACACCATATATTTT,CSVDGTGQGNTIYF
NA,TRBJ1-2,TRBV7-6,TRBD1,TGTGCCAGCTCACCCGGGACAGGAGAAAACTATGGCTACACCTTC,CASSPGTGENYGYTF
few,TRBJ1-1,TRBV29-1,TRBD1,TGCAGCGTTTACAGGAGGGACAGGGGTGGCACTGAAGCTTTCTTT,CSVYRRDRGGTEAFF